This T cell receptor (beta chain) originates from a study of cytomegalovirus exposure and HLA in healthy donors. Study-wide context: The same platform was used for the 120 validation repertoires and the approximately 670 first-cohort repertoires, a later analysis reported.

Method: immunoSEQ multiplex PCR; TCRdb's copy keeps in-frame clones and lacks some. The sample shows roughly 130,000 clones, about 87% of them seen only once. With respect to this clone: Antigen unknown.

General study findings and limits: According to a subsequent analysis, TCR clusters from the first cohort were inclined to appear together in the 120 validation repertoires. The study listed roughly 160 cytomegalovirus-associated TCR beta chains. Most sequenced TCRs were rare (though some public TCRs occurred in many donors).

The CDR3 length is 15 residues. After removal of 7 bases from V and 6 bases from J, the junction contained 8 bases not matched to a gene. Looked up from germline, CDR1 is LNHDA and CDR2 is SQIVND (reference sequence). This clonotype originated in a woman between 25 and 40 years old in good health and CMV-seropositive. This rearrangement joins TRBV19 to TRBJ2-1; TRBD2 aligns across 11 bases. The sample consisted of PBMCs. The CDR3: CASNLAGGAFNEQFF. CDR3 DNA sequence: TGTGCCAGTAATCTAGCGGGGGGTGCGTTCAATGAGCAGTTCTTC.